Given below is one T cell receptor (beta chain) in context. This sample was included in a study of blood T cell repertoires in COVID-19. Study details: Material from acute and convalescent COVID-19 was sourced from the United States, Italy and Spain. T cells, B-cell-depleted T cells, or PBMCs supplied cDNA or gDNA.

After removal of 4 bases from V and 5 bases from J, the junction contained 11 bases not matched to a gene. The germline V gene has CDR1 SGHDN and CDR2 FVKESK. The CDR3 totals 16 residues. In the original workflow: Estimation of nucleated cell counts relied on the amplification of reference gene primers. This table comes from immunoSEQ multiplex PCR, and its TCRdb copy is limited to in-frame clones, with some not included. V, J and clone size are those of that table, while D and trimming were read from the DNA. The profile shows some 300,000 clones, around 90% of them singletons. Cohort allocation depended upon clinical history that participants reported.

What was sequenced was PBMCs or T cells enriched from blood (not recorded which). The V gene is TRBV14, the J gene TRBJ2-4; TRBD2 matches 7 bases. The TCR sequence derives from a woman aged 40 to 50 who had recovered from COVID-19. The CDR3 DNA reads TGTGCCAGCAGCCCCCTCGGGGCTAGCGGACAAAACATTCAGTACTTC. Amino acid sequence: CASSPLGASGQNIQYF.